Below, one T cell receptor beta chain is given with its context. The data originate from a study of technical replicates of blood from a few donors. Some clones are missing from TCRdb's copy, which holds only in-frame ones; the method was immunoSEQ multiplex PCR. The table has around 70,000 clones, 85% to 95% seen once. Trimming left V 3 bases short and J 1 base short, with 13 bases between. This CDR3 is built from 17 residues. The germline V gene encodes CDR1 SGHVS and CDR2 FNYEAQ. The sequenced sample was T cells isolated from PBMCs. The clonotype originates from a human donor in good health. This rearrangement joins TRBV7-6 to TRBJ2-6; maybe TRBD1 (5 bases). The CDR3 reads CASSLENQGSGANVLTF. The CDR3 coding sequence is TGTGCCAGCAGCTTGGAAAACCAGGGATCTGGGGCCAACGTCCTGACTTTC.